This entry features one T cell receptor beta chain sequence. This same CDR3 is encoded by further DNA sequences in the sample. These data originate in a study of blood T cell repertoires in COVID-19. Turning to the study itself: T cells, B-cell-depleted T cells, or PBMCs supplied cDNA or gDNA.

Each participant's cohort was designated according to participant-reported clinical history. V was pared by 0 bases and J by 2 bases, with 5 bases between. The CDR3 runs 13 residues. Germline CDR1 and CDR2: SGDLS and YYNGEE. Some clones are missing from TCRdb's copy, which holds only in-frame ones; the method was immunoSEQ multiplex PCR. Of 260,000 or so clones in the sample, around 88% were seen once. Sequences were obtained from PBMCs or T cells enriched from blood (not recorded which). The genes are TRBV9 and TRBJ1-1; D remains unclear. The clonotype was recovered from a woman in her 40s with acute COVID-19. In DNA, the CDR3 is TGTGCCAGCAGCGTAGCTCTAAACACTGAAGCTTTCTTT. It codes for CASSVALNTEAFF.